This paragraph reports one T cell receptor beta chain. Its antigen is unknown. The data derive from a study of OX40 agonist ivuxolimab in advanced cancers. Study at large: The dose-escalation cohort was approximately 81% male, with a mean age of about 58 years, ranging roughly 23 to 79.

Profiling relied on immunoSEQ multiplex PCR, and the TCRdb table lists in-frame clones only, not all of them. This sample has over 90,000 clones; approximately 94% occur once, and the top ten carry 0.15% to 0.2%. The CDR3 length is 11 residues. Trimming removed 4 bases from V and 9 bases from J, with 12 bases in between. The germline gives CDR1 DFQATT, CDR2 SNEGSKA (reference sequence). Samples of blood were obtained at baseline, on cycle 4 day 1, and on cycle 7 day 1. General study points: The authors also found low normalized T-cell clonal expansion in some nonresponders. Averaged across samples, CD8+ T cells carried more expanded clones than CD4+ did.

The specimen was CD4+ or CD8+ T cells sorted from blood, collected in a trial of the OX40 agonist ivuxolimab. The receptor was isolated from an adult with an advanced solid tumor such as melanoma, head and neck, liver or kidney cancer. This rearrangement joins TRBV20-1 to TRBJ1-2; D not resolved. In DNA form, the CDR3 reads TGCAGTGCTACCGACGGGATCCGCTACACCTTC. Translated, it gives CSATDGIRYTF.